The rows below give T cell receptor beta chains drawn from one sample of a study of cytomegalovirus exposure and HLA in healthy donors. Repertoires were generated with immunoSEQ multiplex PCR, while TCRdb's copy carries only in-frame clones and drops some. Of under 130,000 clones listed, 69% were seen once; the top ten hold 2.5% to 3.5%. The sample was PBMCs. The receptors were gathered from a man aged 25-40 years in good health and CMV-seronegative. CDR3s include the opening cysteine and the closing phenylalanine or tryptophan. The order of the fields is CDR3 protein, CDR3 DNA, D gene, clone size, V gene, J gene. D genes are given only for firm matches. The size of a clone is reported for some rows only, either as once, few or many, or as a class for expanded clones.

CDR3 protein: CASSFGLVNEQFF
CDR3 DNA: TGTGCCAGCAGCTTCGGACTGGTTAATGAGCAGTTCTTC
D gene: -
clone size: -
V gene: TRBV5-6
J gene: TRBJ2-1

CDR3 protein: CASSLSLRDRDSYEQYF
CDR3 DNA: TGTGCCAGCAGTTTAAGCCTCCGAGACAGGGACTCCTACGAGCAGTACTTC
D gene: TRBD1
clone size: -
V gene: TRBV28
J gene: TRBJ2-7

CDR3 protein: CASSLRVDEQYF
CDR3 DNA: TGTGCCAGCAGCTTACGAGTGGACGAGCAGTACTTC
D gene: -
clone size: -
V gene: TRBV7-2
J gene: TRBJ2-7

CDR3 protein: CASSIGQSNTGELFF
CDR3 DNA: TGTGCCAGTAGTATCGGACAGTCGAACACCGGGGAGCTGTTTTTT
D gene: -
clone size: -
V gene: TRBV19
J gene: TRBJ2-2

CDR3 protein: CASSLAGPGNEQFF
CDR3 DNA: TGTGCCAGCAGCTTAGCCGGCCCAGGCAATGAGCAGTTCTTC
D gene: -
clone size: -
V gene: TRBV7-8
J gene: TRBJ2-1

CDR3 protein: CASSLRGPRSDEQYF
CDR3 DNA: TGCGCCAGCAGCTTGAGGGGGCCAAGGTCGGACGAGCAGTACTTC
D gene: TRBD1
clone size: -
V gene: TRBV5-1
J gene: TRBJ2-7

CDR3 protein: CASSRGQGARMYEQYF
CDR3 DNA: TGTGCCAGCAGCAGGGGACAGGGAGCTCGTATGTACGAGCAGTACTTC
D gene: TRBD1
clone size: few
V gene: TRBV7-2
J gene: TRBJ2-7

CDR3 protein: CASSPRDSYSGNTIYF
CDR3 DNA: TGTGCCAGCAGCCCGAGGGACAGCTACTCTGGAAACACCATATATTTT
D gene: TRBD1
clone size: -
V gene: TRBV7-9
J gene: TRBJ1-3

CDR3 protein: CASSQDGSAIPRAEGYTF
CDR3 DNA: TGCGCCAGCAGCCAAGATGGTTCGGCCATCCCCAGGGCCGAGGGCTACACCTTC
D gene: -
clone size: few
V gene: TRBV4-3
J gene: TRBJ1-2

CDR3 protein: CASSEQAKLINSPLHF
CDR3 DNA: TGTGCCAGCAGTGAACAGGCGAAACTGATTAATTCACCCCTCCACTTT
D gene: -
clone size: -
V gene: TRBV2
J gene: TRBJ1-6

CDR3 protein: CASSLSRSSYNEQFF
CDR3 DNA: TGTGCCAGCTCACTCTCAAGGAGCTCCTACAATGAGCAGTTCTTC
D gene: -
clone size: once
V gene: TRBV18
J gene: TRBJ2-1

CDR3 protein: CASKAGNENYGYTF
CDR3 DNA: TGTGCCAGCAAGGCGGGCAACGAAAACTATGGCTACACCTTC
D gene: -
clone size: -
V gene: TRBV2
J gene: TRBJ1-2

CDR3 protein: CATSRGDRNTGELFF
CDR3 DNA: TGTGCCACCAGCAGAGGGGACAGAAACACCGGGGAGCTGTTTTTT
D gene: TRBD1
clone size: once
V gene: TRBV15
J gene: TRBJ2-2

CDR3 protein: CATSREGQLLNEQFF
CDR3 DNA: TGTGCCACCAGCAGAGAGGGACAGCTCCTAAATGAGCAGTTCTTC
D gene: TRBD1
clone size: few
V gene: TRBV15
J gene: TRBJ2-1

CDR3 protein: CSGLPDRVGTEAFF
CDR3 DNA: TGCAGCGGCTTACCGGACAGGGTGGGCACTGAAGCTTTCTTT
D gene: TRBD1
clone size: -
V gene: TRBV29-1
J gene: TRBJ1-1

CDR3 protein: CASSENRGRTEAFF
CDR3 DNA: TGTGCCAGCAGTGAGAACAGGGGGCGTACTGAAGCTTTCTTT
D gene: TRBD1
clone size: few
V gene: TRBV2
J gene: TRBJ1-1

CDR3 protein: CASSALAASYNEQFF
CDR3 DNA: TGTGCCAGCAGCGCCCTAGCGGCCTCCTACAATGAGCAGTTCTTC
D gene: TRBD2
clone size: -
V gene: TRBV9
J gene: TRBJ2-1

CDR3 protein: CASTLGQGVGTEAFF
CDR3 DNA: TGTGCCAGTACCCTGGGACAGGGCGTCGGCACTGAAGCTTTCTTT
D gene: TRBD1
clone size: few
V gene: TRBV19
J gene: TRBJ1-1

CDR3 protein: CASSQNPFYEQYF
CDR3 DNA: TGTGCCAGCAGCCAAAATCCATTCTACGAGCAGTACTTC
D gene: -
clone size: -
V gene: TRBV11-3
J gene: TRBJ2-7

CDR3 protein: CASSLNPGQGAYEQYF
CDR3 DNA: TGTGCCAGCAGCTTGAATCCTGGACAGGGAGCCTACGAGCAGTACTTC
D gene: TRBD1
clone size: -
V gene: TRBV5-4
J gene: TRBJ2-7

CDR3 protein: CASSLGFLPNSIQYF
CDR3 DNA: TGTGCCAGCAGCTTAGGTTTTTTACCGAACTCGATTCAGTACTTC
D gene: -
clone size: -
V gene: TRBV7-8
J gene: TRBJ2-4

CDR3 protein: CASSLPGIYNSPLHF
CDR3 DNA: TGTGCCAGCAGTCTCCCGGGAATCTATAATTCACCCCTCCACTTT
D gene: -
clone size: -
V gene: TRBV6-6
J gene: TRBJ1-6

CDR3 protein: CASSEQVNQPQHF
CDR3 DNA: TGTGCCAGCAGTGAACAGGTCAATCAGCCCCAGCATTTT
D gene: -
clone size: -
V gene: TRBV6-1
J gene: TRBJ1-5

CDR3 protein: CASSPRGPTSETQYF
CDR3 DNA: TGTGCCAGCAGTCCAAGGGGGCCTACGTCGGAGACCCAGTACTTC
D gene: TRBD1
clone size: -
V gene: TRBV7-6
J gene: TRBJ2-5

CDR3 protein: CASSSSGSSTDTQYF
CDR3 DNA: TGTGCCAGCAGCTCAAGCGGGTCTAGCACAGATACGCAGTATTTT
D gene: -
clone size: -
V gene: TRBV6-6
J gene: TRBJ2-3

CDR3 protein: CSARAPREQYF
CDR3 DNA: TGCAGTGCTAGAGCCCCGCGCGAGCAGTACTTC
D gene: -
clone size: once
V gene: TRBV20-1
J gene: TRBJ2-7

CDR3 protein: CSVSGTGLSPLHF
CDR3 DNA: TGCAGCGTCTCCGGGACAGGGCTGTCACCCCTCCACTTT
D gene: TRBD1
clone size: -
V gene: TRBV29-1
J gene: TRBJ1-6

CDR3 protein: CASSPNPGLRTDTQYF
CDR3 DNA: TGTGCCAGCAGCCCAAACCCGGGACTACGCACAGATACGCAGTATTTT
D gene: TRBD2
clone size: -
V gene: TRBV11-2
J gene: TRBJ2-3

CDR3 protein: CASGYGGSDTQYF
CDR3 DNA: TGTGCTAGTGGTTATGGAGGGTCAGATACGCAGTATTTT
D gene: -
clone size: -
V gene: TRBV12-5
J gene: TRBJ2-3

CDR3 protein: CASSGSFQETQYF
CDR3 DNA: TGCGCCAGCAGCGGGAGTTTCCAAGAGACCCAGTACTTC
D gene: -
clone size: -
V gene: TRBV5-1
J gene: TRBJ2-5